The present T cell receptor beta chain was sequenced within a study of beta chain features in type 1 diabetes. Findings of the study overall: These data did not resolve whether HLA type affects TCRB rearrangement. When Type 1 diabetes patients were examined, their TCRB CDR3s proved moderately but significantly shorter in all four CD4+ subsets. PCR might preferentially amplify shorter templates, equally in patients and controls. The naive, central memory and Treg TCRB repertoires of patients appeared to be more similar to one another than those of healthy donors.

Averaging roughly 120 mL, one heparinised blood draw came from each individual donor. Since all of the isolated RNA was reverse transcribed, expressed TCRB transcripts were what got sequenced. TCRdb keeps only in-frame clones here, not all; method: immunoSEQ multiplex PCR. The profile shows fewer than 450,000 clones, approximately 15% of them singletons. This clone was seen only a few times. Its antigen is still unknown. The CDR3 length is 15 residues. J lost 5 bases, V lost 2 bases, and 5 bases had no gene match. From germline, CDR1 is GTSNPN and CDR2 SVGIG (reference sequence). The sequence was collected from a woman aged 18-29 years with type 1 diabetes. The chain employs TRBV30 and TRBJ2-3, with 12 positions matching TRBD1. The sequenced sample was naive CD4+ T cells from blood. CDR3 DNA: TGTGCCTGGAGTAATCGGGACAGGGGGCAAGATACGCAGTATTTT. Amino acids: CAWSNRDRGQDTQYF. The full variable domain, its missing parts supplied by reference TRBV30 and TRBJ2-3, is SQTIHQWPATLVQPVGSPLSLECTVEGTSNPNLYWYRQAAGRGLQLLFYSVGIGQISSEVPQNLSASRPQDRQFILSSKKLLLSDSGFYLCAWSNRDRGQDTQYFGPGTRLTVL.